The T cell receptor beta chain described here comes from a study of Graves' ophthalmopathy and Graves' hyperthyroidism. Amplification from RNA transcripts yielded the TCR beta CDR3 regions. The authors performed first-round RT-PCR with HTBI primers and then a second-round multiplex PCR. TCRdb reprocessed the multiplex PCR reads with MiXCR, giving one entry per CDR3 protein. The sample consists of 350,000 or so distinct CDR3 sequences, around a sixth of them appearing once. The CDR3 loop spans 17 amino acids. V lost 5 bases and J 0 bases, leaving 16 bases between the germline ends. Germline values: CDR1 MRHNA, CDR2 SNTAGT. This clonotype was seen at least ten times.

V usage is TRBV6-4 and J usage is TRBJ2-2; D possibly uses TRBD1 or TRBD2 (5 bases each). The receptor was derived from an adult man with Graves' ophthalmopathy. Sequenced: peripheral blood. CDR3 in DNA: TGTGCCAGCAGTAGGGACGGCGTCGGCGCGAACACCGGGGAGCTGTTTTTT. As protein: CASSRDGVGANTGELFF.